This section outlines one T cell receptor (beta chain) sequence together with its context. Its antigen is not known. An immunoSEQ assay, version v3.0, was performed at survey level. The method was immunoSEQ multiplex PCR; TCRdb's version includes in-frame clones alone and lacks a portion of them. The repertoire includes 15,000 to 20,000 clones, around 84% of them detected once, and roughly 8% sits in the top ten. This sample is drawn from a study of long-term antiretroviral therapy in people with HIV. Overall study findings and caveats: At every time point, clones expanded before ART dominated the repertoire.

This TCR came from a man younger than 30 with HIV. Specimen: unsorted PBMCs, collected 0.1 years after starting antiretroviral therapy.

CDR3 DNA: TGTGCCAGCAGTGAAGGCAGGGGGCTCAATCAGCCCCAGCATTTT. It translates to CASSEGRGLNQPQHF. V gene TRBV6-1 combines with J gene TRBJ1-5; 8 nucleotides agree with TRBD1. With 1 base clipped from V and 3 bases from J, the junction kept 2 bases outside the gene matches. CDR3 size: 15 residues. From germline, CDR1 is MNHNS and CDR2 SASEGT.